This T cell receptor (beta chain) was documented in a study of tumor and adjacent non-tumor tissue in lung cancer. As for the study in general: The cohort had roughly 11 adenocarcinoma, a couple of squamous cell and 1 small cell patients. On average, productive TCRbeta reads reached about 4.4 million per sample. General study findings and limits: Normal lung showed higher cumulative top 100 clone frequency than tumor. Compared with tumor, normal lung showed significantly lower TCR diversity.

In regard to this clonotype: Its antigen is not known.

The J segment lost 13 bases and the V segment lost 4 bases, leaving 15 bases of the junction unmatched. Looked up from germline, CDR1 is WSHSY and CDR2 is SAAADI. The CDR3 is 14 residues long. Three rounds of nested PCR, following a modified ARM-PCR protocol, produced the TCRbeta library. TCRdb re-called the multiplex PCR reads with MiXCR, one entry per CDR3 protein. Of under 85,000 distinct CDR3 sequences listed, 76% are singletons. No cell sorting was done before RNA was extracted from the tissue. This non-tumor lung sample came from over 3 cm beyond the tumor edge. This chain uses TRBV10-2 with TRBJ2-7; 8 bases are shared with TRBD1. The TCR originated in a man between 65 and 85 years old with non-small cell lung cancer. Sequences were obtained from distant non-tumor lung tissue. The CDR3 here is CASSVDRDLLEHYF. In DNA form, the CDR3 reads TGCGCCAGCAGTGTGGACAGGGATCTTCTCGAACACTACTTC.